The entry below describes one T cell receptor beta chain. The CDR3 is 15 residues long. V lost 6 bases to trimming and J lost 9 bases; unmatched junction nucleotides: 8. Germline V gives CDR1 MNHEY, CDR2 SVGAGI. Clones were sequenced by immunoSEQ multiplex PCR, and TCRdb holds only the in-frame ones, with some missing. The sample lists about 490,000 clones; roughly 85% were seen once. Without sorting, samples used some 90 million PBMCs for genomic DNA. This record comes from a study of shared clonotypes between healthy human individuals. Study summary: The people who gave samples were a couple of women and three men aged 18 to 49.

This clonotype was sampled from a woman between 40 and 55 years old in good health. Some clones in this sample may be carry-over from other donors' samples. The sample consisted of PBMCs. The chain recombines TRBV6-5 with TRBJ2-1; 13 bases fit TRBD2. The CDR3 region is CASRGTSGRAFEQFF. The CDR3 DNA is TGTGCCAGCAGAGGAACTAGCGGGAGGGCCTTTGAGCAGTTCTTC.